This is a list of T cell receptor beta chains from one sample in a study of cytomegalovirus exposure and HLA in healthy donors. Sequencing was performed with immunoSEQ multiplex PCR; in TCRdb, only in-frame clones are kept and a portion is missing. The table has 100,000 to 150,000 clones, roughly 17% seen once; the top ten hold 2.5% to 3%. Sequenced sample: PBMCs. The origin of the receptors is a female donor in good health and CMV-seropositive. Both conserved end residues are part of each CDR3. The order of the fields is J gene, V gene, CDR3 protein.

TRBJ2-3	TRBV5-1	CASSFLQGNTQYF
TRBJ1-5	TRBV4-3	CASSQEWGPQPQHF
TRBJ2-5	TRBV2	CASSANGQSQETQYF
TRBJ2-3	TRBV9	CASSAHTSGGNTDTQYF
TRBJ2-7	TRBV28	CASSFQMREQYF
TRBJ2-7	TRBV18	CASSPPGGLVAYEQYF
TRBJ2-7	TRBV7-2	CASSSRGTSYEQYF
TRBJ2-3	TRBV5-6	CASSPGGTTTDTQYF
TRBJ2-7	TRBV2	CASIGTNNEQYF
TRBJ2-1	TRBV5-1	CASSFWRGGPYNEQFF
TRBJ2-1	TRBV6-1	CASRFLAALGEQFF
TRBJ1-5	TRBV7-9	CASSLGEMSQPQHF
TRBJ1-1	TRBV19	CASSIQGANPEAFF
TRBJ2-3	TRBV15	CATSRDAFTDTQYF
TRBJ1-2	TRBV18	CASSPRSRDGYTF
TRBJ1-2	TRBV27	CASSLTTGGNGYTF
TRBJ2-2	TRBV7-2	CATHNRGKTGELFF
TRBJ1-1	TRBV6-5	CASSYSMAPGTGTAFF